The table lists the clone carrying this T cell receptor beta chain with a few counts. Its specificity is unknown. The V and J ends lost 3 bases and 3 bases, in that order; junction bases with no gene match: 1. CDR1 is MNHEY, CDR2 SMNVEV, per germline (reference sequence). The CDR3 runs 14 residues. The data were obtained in a study of T cells after yellow fever vaccination. Overall study findings and caveats: Repertoires sorted by FACS could include abundant clonotypes that are contaminants from the bulk population.

TCRdb re-called the 5' RACE reads with MiXCR, one entry per CDR3 protein. The table shows about 580,000 distinct CDR3 sequences, with about 17% occurring only once. The receptor comes from a man aged 18 to 30 who received the YFV17D yellow fever vaccine. The genes are TRBV27 and TRBJ1-4, with 7 bases that match TRBD1. This specimen consisted of PBMCs, obtained around 5 days after the first yellow fever vaccination. CDR3 protein: CASSFQGANEKLFF. The CDR3, as DNA: TGTGCCAGCAGTTTTCAGGGGGCTAATGAAAAACTGTTTTTT.